This T cell receptor (beta chain) was recorded in a study of T cells in Graves' hyperthyroidism and ophthalmopathy. Study-level points and caveats: Most thyroid clonotypes that were expanded above 0.001 also turned up in blood. In simple terms, a model built on 13 V-J features told ophthalmopathy apart from stable hyperthyroidism.

Using RNA transcripts as the source, TCR beta CDR3 regions were amplified. HTBI primers were employed in a first-round RT-PCR of the TCR CDR3. Via MiXCR, TCRdb re-called the multiplex PCR reads, giving one row per CDR3 protein. The sample yields over 500,000 distinct CDR3 sequences, about 16% seen once. After removal of 3 bases from V and 5 bases from J, the junction contained 6 bases not matched to a gene. The CDR3 length is 15 residues. Turning to this clonotype: The antigen remains undetermined.

A NOSPECS grade of at least 4, a Clinical Activity Score of at least 3 and duration under 3 months were recorded in ophthalmopathy patients. This receptor was identified in a woman aged 25 to 39 with Graves' ophthalmopathy. The sequencing sample was made of blood. This chain links TRBV12-3 or TRBV12-4 with TRBJ2-1; the match to TRBD2 covers 8 bases. CDR3 coding DNA: TGTGCCAGCAGTTTCGTAGCGGGAAAAGACAATGAGCAGTTCTTC. Amino acids: CASSFVAGKDNEQFF.